What follows is one T cell receptor (beta chain) and its context. Which antigen it targets is not known. No base-level quality is on record; no much larger clone is a single base apart. Its CDR3 holds 16 amino acids, cysteine through phenylalanine. The read is trimmed to its CDR3 DNA, 48 bases read in frame from base 1. CDR1 and CDR2 (SGHRS, YFSETQ) derive from the germline V gene. For this chain, trimming is 7 bases at the V end and 0 bases at the J end, and the number of junction bases without a gene match is 10. The data derive from a study of beta chain features in type 1 diabetes (dated by TCRdb to 2016 to 2019). In terms of the full investigation: Mean age, gender distribution, total cell number and subset yield did not differ between patients and healthy donors. Across all samples, approximately 98,000,000 sorted cells were examined, and cell number per subset correlated strongly with RNA yield. In the study, recently diagnosed type 1 diabetes patients and matched healthy donors were compared on the TCRB repertoires of their sorted circulating CD4+ T cell subsets. Regulatory and stem cell-like memory subsets were obtained from only 8 patients and roughly eight healthy donors, while naive and central memory subsets were obtained from all 30 or so donors.

A single peripheral blood draw of about 116 mL on average was collected from each donor into heparinised tubes. A BD FACSAria II and a panel including CD45RO, CCR7, CD25, CD127, CD95 and CD27 were used to sort naive, central memory, regulatory and stem cell-like memory CD4+ T cells. All sorted populations exceeded 98% purity. PBMCs were separated immediately by Lymphoprep density gradient centrifugation and were stained directly, without being cultured. So that batch effects would be minimized, each experiment stained and sorted samples in pairs, pairing one healthy donor with one patient. The study at large found these results: Sequencing cDNA rather than genomic DNA could over-represent highly expressing activated cells, although activation and CD3 levels did not differ between groups. Only small numbers of individuals were included in the HLA sub-analyses, which left unresolved whether HLA type had any influence on TCRB rearrangement. Fewer insertions and more nucleotide deletions at VDJ recombination sites were observed in patients with type 1 diabetes, implying thymic rearrangement abnormalities. The naive, central memory and regulatory TCRB repertoires appeared to resemble one another more closely among patients than among healthy donors. Shorter templates might be favored by PCR, yet because patient and control samples were amplified and corrected together, any such skew would affect both groups equally. A moderate but significant shortening of TCRB CDR3 length was observed in type 1 diabetes patients in all four CD4+ subsets.

All of the isolated RNA was reverse transcribed with the High Capacity cDNA Reverse Transcription Kit, so expressed TCRB transcripts were sequenced. Deep immunoSEQ sequencing was performed on naive, central memory and regulatory T cell samples, with an average of roughly 3.3 million total reads per sample. Sorted cells were lysed in RLT buffer and RNA was extracted with DNase-treated RNeasy Micro or Mini kits, depending on cell number. Each cell subset was processed separately to prevent cross-contamination, with patient and healthy donor samples processed together. Using the immunoSEQ multiplex PCR, TCRB sequences were amplified from cDNA into 87-bp fragments spanning the CDR3 region. Amplicons were sequenced on the Illumina HiSeq platform. Under the source paper's analysis protocol: PCR bias was computationally corrected using synthetic template baselines, reads within Hamming distance 2 were collapsed, and singletons that could not be merged were discarded. Reads were aligned against IMGT so that V, D and J genes, CDR3 length and insertions or deletions at six rearrangement sites could be assigned. Within each subset, clonotype counts were normalized to sorted cell number, and only after that were true diversity and Gini coefficients computed with the tcR R package. The overlap coefficient, calculated on TCRB nucleotide sequences, was used to measure repertoire sharing. Out-of-frame TCRB sequences from naive cells were analyzed to stand in for the pre-selection repertoire. As stored in TCRdb, this immuneACCESS dataset retains in-frame rearrangements with V and J assigned. A fraction of the clones does not appear; measured against another copy, unresolved V genes explain less than half of the discrepancy, and the remainder lacks a known reason. The V and J calls and clone size were taken over from that table, and D and trimming were inferred from the DNA. This sample lists about 740,000 clones; around 15% were detected once. The ten top clones hold less than 0.025% of the sample.

The source is a young man with type 1 diabetes. The specimen sequenced was naive CD4+ T cells from blood. The sample's cell subset or site, from its label and the paper: true naive CD4+ T cells. The sequence is built from TRBV5-1 and TRBJ2-5; TRBD1 lines up with 9 middle nucleotides. The CDR3 reads as follows: CASCLGQGWYQETQYF. The base sequence is TGCGCCAGCTGCCTGGGACAGGGTTGGTACCAAGAGACCCAGTACTTC.